Below, one T cell receptor beta chain is given with its context. Per the study methods: Estimated nucleated cell counts came from reference gene primer amplification. The protocol was immunoSEQ multiplex PCR, while the TCRdb copy is restricted to in-frame clones and leaves out a portion. The V and J calls and clone size come from that table; D and trimming were worked out from the DNA. The table has approximately 380,000 clones, just over 90% seen once. The data stem from a study of blood T cell repertoires in COVID-19. Exposed study participants had met a COVID-19 case within 2 weeks before entry. The TCR originated in a woman aged 40 to 50 who had been exposed to COVID-19. The sequenced material came from PBMCs or T cells enriched from blood (not recorded which).

The chain's CDR3 is CASVHQGSNTGELFF. The CDR3 region has the DNA TGTGCCAGCGTCCACCAGGGGTCGAACACCGGGGAGCTGTTTTTT. The chain couples TRBV6-6 to TRBJ2-2, with D possibly being TRBD1 (6 bases). The length of the CDR3 is 15 residues. The germline V gene encodes CDR1 MNHNY and CDR2 SVGAGI (reference sequence). V lost 8 bases and J lost 0, with 13 bases in between.